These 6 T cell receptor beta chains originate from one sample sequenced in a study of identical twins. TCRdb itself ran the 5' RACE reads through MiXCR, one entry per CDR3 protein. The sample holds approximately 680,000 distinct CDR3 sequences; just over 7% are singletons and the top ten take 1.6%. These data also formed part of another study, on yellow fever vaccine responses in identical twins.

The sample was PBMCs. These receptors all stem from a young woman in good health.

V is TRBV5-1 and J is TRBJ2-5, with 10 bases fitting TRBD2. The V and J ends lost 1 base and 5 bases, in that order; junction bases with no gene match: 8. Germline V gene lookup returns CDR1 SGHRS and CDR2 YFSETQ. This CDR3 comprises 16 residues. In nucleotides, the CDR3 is TGCGCCAGCAGCTTGCCAAGCGGGAGGGCCCAGGAGACCCAGTACTTC. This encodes CASSLPSGRAQETQYF.

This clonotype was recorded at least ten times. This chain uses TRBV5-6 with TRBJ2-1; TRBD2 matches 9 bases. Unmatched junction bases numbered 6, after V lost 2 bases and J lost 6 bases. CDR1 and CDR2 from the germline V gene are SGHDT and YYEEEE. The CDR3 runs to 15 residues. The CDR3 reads CASSFFAGGLNEQFF. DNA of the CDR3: TGTGCCAGCAGCTTCTTTGCGGGGGGGCTCAATGAGCAGTTCTTC.

The CDR3 region is CASRTSAIDTQYF. For the CDR3, the DNA is TGTGCCAGCCGCACTAGCGCCATAGATACGCAGTATTTT. V is TRBV2 and J is TRBJ2-3, with 7 bases aligning to TRBD2. V lost 8 bases to trimming and J lost 5 bases; unmatched junction nucleotides: 7. Germline V gene lookup returns CDR1 SNHLY and CDR2 FYNNEI. The CDR3 has 13 residues. Combining the CDR3 with reference TRBV2 and TRBJ2-3 gives the whole variable domain EPEVTQTPSHQVTQMGQEVILRCVPISNHLYFYWYRQILGQKVEFLVSFYNNEISEKSEIFDDQFSVERPDGSNFTLKIRSTKLEDSAMYFCASRTSAIDTQYFGPGTRLTVL.

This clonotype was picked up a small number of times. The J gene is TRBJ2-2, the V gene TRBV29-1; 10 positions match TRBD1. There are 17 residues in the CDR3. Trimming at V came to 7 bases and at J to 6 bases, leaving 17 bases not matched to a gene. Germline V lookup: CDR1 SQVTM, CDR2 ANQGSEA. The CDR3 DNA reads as TGCAGCGCTAACCTGGAGGGACAGGGGTGGTATCCCGGGGAGCTGTTTTTT. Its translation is CSANLEGQGWYPGELFF.

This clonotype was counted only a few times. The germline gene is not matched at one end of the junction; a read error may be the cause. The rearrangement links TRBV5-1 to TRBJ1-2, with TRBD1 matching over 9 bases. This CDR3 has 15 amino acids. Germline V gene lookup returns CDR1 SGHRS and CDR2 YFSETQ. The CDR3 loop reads CASSSGPGTGLQPHF. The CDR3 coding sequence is TGCGCCAGCAGCTCAGGCCCCGGGACAGGGCTACAACCCCACTTC. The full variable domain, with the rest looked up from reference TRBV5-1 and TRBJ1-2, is KAGVTQTPRYLIKTRGQQVTLSCSPISGHRSVSWYQQTPGQGLQFLFEYFSETQRNKGNFPGRFSGRQFSNSRSEMNVSTLELGDSALYLCASSSGPGTGLQPHFGSGTRLTVV.

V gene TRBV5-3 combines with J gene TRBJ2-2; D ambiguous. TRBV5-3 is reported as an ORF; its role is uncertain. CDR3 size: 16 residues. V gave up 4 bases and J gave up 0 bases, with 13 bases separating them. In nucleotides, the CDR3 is TGTGCCAGAAGCCAGACACCTCACGCGAACACCGGGGAGCTGTTTTTT. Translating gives CARSQTPHANTGELFF.